The T cell receptor (beta chain) under discussion was sequenced for a study of T-cell reconstitution after alpha-beta-depleted transplantation in children. As it was prepared, the TCRbeta library received unique molecular identifiers. One entry per CDR3 protein, called by TCRdb with MiXCR from the PCR reads. The sample has about 250,000 distinct CDR3 sequences; 20% to 30% are singletons. Study-level results: Several hundred expanded graft clones reportedly supplied alpha-beta T cells about two months after transplant. Once a year had passed after transplant, T-cell counts and diversity came mostly from newly produced T cells. Surviving recipient T cells and thymic progenitors produced the high day-60 TCRbeta diversity seen in some patients.

The CDR3 consists of 17 residues. CDR1 and CDR2 from the germline V gene are LNHNV and YYDKDF (reference sequence). V lost 0 bases, J lost 6 bases, and 8 bases stayed unmatched. Turning to this clonotype: Its antigen is not known.

V and J are TRBV15 and TRBJ2-7, with TRBD2 identical over 13 bases. This TCR derives from a female patient under 10 years old who had a stem cell transplant for congenital amegakaryocytic thrombocytopenia, so the T cells may come from the graft donor. Sequenced here: PBMCs, mostly from graft donor cells, sampled 360 days after TCRalphabeta/CD19-depleted stem cell transplant. CDR3 DNA sequence: TGTGCCACCAGCAGAGATCGGGCTGGGACTAGCGGGACCGAGCAGTACTTC. It encodes CATSRDRAGTSGTEQYF.